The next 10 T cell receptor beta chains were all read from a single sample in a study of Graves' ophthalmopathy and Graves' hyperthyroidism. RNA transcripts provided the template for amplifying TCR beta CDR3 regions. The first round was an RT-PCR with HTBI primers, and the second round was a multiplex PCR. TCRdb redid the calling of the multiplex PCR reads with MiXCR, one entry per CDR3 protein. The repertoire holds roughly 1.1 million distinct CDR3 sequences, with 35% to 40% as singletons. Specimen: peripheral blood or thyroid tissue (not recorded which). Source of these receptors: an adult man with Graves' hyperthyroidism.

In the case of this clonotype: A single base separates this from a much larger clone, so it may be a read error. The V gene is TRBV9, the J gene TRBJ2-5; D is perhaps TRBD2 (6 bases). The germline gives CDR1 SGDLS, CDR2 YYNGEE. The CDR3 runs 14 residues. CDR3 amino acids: CASSNRDFQATQYF. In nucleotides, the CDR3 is TGTGCCAGCAGTAACCGGGACTTCCAAGCGACCCAGTACTTC.

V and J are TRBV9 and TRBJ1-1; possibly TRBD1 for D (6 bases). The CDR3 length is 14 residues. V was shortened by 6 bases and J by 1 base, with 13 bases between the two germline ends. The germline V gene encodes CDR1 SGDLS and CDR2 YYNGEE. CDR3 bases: TGTGCCAGCACAAAAACAGGGACGAACACTGAAGCTTTCTTT. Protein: CASTKTGTNTEAFF.

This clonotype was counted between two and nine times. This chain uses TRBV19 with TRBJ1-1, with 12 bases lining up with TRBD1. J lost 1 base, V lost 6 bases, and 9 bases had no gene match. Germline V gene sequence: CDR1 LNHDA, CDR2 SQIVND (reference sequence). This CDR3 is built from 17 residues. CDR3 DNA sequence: TGTGCCAGTAGCCCGCGGGACAGGGGGCCACAGAACACTGAAGCTTTCTTT. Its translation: CASSPRDRGPQNTEAFF. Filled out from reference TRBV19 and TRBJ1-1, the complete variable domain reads DGGITQSPKYLFRKEGQNVTLSCEQNLNHDAMYWYRQDPGQGLRLIYYSQIVNDFQKGDIAEGYSVSREKKESFPLTVTSAQKNPTAFYLCASSPRDRGPQNTEAFFGQGTRLTVV.

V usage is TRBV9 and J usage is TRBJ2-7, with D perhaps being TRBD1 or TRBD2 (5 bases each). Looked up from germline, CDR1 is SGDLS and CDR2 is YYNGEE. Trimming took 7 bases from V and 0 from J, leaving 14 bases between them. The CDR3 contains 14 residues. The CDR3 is CASSHGADSYEQYF. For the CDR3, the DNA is TGTGCCAGCTCACACGGGGCGGACTCCTACGAGCAGTACTTC.

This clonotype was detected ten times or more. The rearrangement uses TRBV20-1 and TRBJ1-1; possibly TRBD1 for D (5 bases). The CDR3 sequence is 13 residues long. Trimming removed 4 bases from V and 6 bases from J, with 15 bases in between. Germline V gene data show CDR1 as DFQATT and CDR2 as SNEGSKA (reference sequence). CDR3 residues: CSAKPPGKAEAFF. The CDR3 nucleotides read TGCAGTGCTAAGCCCCCAGGGAAGGCTGAAGCTTTCTTT.

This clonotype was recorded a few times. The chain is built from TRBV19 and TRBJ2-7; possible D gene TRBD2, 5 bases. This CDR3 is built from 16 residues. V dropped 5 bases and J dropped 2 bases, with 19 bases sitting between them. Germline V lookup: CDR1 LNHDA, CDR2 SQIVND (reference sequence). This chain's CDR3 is CASSPRERANPYEQYF. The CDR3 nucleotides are TGTGCCAGTAGTCCGAGAGAGAGGGCGAATCCCTACGAGCAGTACTTC.

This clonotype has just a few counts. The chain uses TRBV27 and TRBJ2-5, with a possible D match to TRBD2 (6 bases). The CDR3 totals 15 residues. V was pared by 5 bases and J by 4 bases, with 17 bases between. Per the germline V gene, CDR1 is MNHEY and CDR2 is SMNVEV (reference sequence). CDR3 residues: CASSPITGVRETQYF. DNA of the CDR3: TGTGCCAGCAGTCCAATCACGGGAGTTCGAGAGACCCAGTACTTC.

The CDR3 sequence: CASSGLLGGVNEQFF. DNA of the CDR3: TGTGCCAGCTCGGGACTGCTCGGAGGGGTCAATGAGCAGTTCTTC. The chain recombines TRBV7-9 with TRBJ2-1, with D possibly matching TRBD2 (6 bases). Germline V gene sequence: CDR1 SEHNR, CDR2 FQNEAQ (reference sequence). CDR3 length: 15 amino acids. Between the trimmed V and J ends, which lost 8 bases and 6 bases, there was a span of 20 bases.

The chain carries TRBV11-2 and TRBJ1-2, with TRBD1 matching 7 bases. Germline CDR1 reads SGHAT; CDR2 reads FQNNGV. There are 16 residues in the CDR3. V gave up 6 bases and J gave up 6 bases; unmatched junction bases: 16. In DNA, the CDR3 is TGTGCCAGCAGTCGTAGGTCCAGAGACAGGGTACATGGCTACACCTTC. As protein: CASSRRSRDRVHGYTF.

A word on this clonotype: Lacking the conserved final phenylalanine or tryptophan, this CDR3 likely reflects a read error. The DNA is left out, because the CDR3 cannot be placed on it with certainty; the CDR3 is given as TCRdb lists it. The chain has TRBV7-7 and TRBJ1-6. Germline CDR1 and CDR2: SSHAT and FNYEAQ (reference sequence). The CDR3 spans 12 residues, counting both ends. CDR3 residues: CASSLTPRTRLA.